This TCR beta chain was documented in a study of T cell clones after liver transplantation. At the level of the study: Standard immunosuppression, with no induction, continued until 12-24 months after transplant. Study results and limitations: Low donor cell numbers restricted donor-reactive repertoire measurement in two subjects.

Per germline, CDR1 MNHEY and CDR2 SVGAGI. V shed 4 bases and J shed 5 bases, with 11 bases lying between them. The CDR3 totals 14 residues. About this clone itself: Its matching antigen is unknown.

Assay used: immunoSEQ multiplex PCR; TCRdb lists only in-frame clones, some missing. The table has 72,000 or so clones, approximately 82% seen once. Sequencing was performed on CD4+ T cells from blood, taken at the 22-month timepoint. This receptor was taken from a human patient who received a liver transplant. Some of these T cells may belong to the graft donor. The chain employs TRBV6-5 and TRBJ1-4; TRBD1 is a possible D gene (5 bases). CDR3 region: CASSSGMVNEKLFF. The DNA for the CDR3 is TGTGCCAGCAGTTCAGGGATGGTAAATGAAAAACTGTTTTTT.